This paragraph reports one T cell receptor (beta chain). Its antigen remains unknown. PCR employed 60 Vbeta and 13 Jbeta primers. As processed by the authors: The authors later counted some 76 million unique TCR beta chains, roughly 10 million of them shared. The method was immunoSEQ multiplex PCR; TCRdb's version includes in-frame clones alone and lacks a portion of them. The V and J calls and the clone size are those of that table, but D and trimming were determined from the DNA. Among some 150,000 clones listed, 60% to 80% were seen once. This specimen comes from a study of cytomegalovirus exposure and HLA in healthy donors. V lost 0 bases to trimming and J lost 2 bases, with 8 bases between them. Looked up from germline, CDR1 is SGHRS and CDR2 is YFSETQ. This CDR3 spans 14 amino acids. Whole-study findings and limits: Reports indicate that TCR beta sequences accurately predicted the HLA-A and HLA-B alleles of most subjects. For cytomegalovirus status, the classifier reportedly gave diagnoses with high specificity and sensitivity. A likely sequencing artifact accounted for one observed cluster of highly shared sequence variants.

The chain recombines TRBV5-1 with TRBJ1-1; D uncertain. The origin of this receptor is a woman aged 40 to 50 in good health and CMV-seropositive. The sequenced sample was PBMCs. CDR3 bases: TGCGCCAGCAGCTTGGACGGGGTTAACACTGAAGCTTTCTTT. It codes for CASSLDGVNTEAFF.